The entry below gives a single T cell receptor (beta chain) sequence along with its context. This record belongs to a study of blood T cell repertoires in COVID-19. Study in general: There were acute and convalescent COVID-19 samples, and they came from the United States, Italy and Spain.

Original methodology: Amplification of reference gene primers was used by the study to estimate nucleated cell counts. Libraries were prepared by immunoSEQ multiplex PCR; TCRdb keeps only in-frame clonotypes and omits some of them. V and J calls and clone size come straight from that table; D and trimming were deduced from the DNA. The data hold some 300,000 clones, with 70% to 90% observed a single time. Looked up from germline, CDR1 is SGHAT and CDR2 is FQNNGV. V gave up 3 bases and J gave up 7 bases, with 19 bases separating them. The CDR3 length is 15 residues. The sequenced material came from PBMCs or T cells enriched from blood (not recorded which). This chain uses TRBV11-2 with TRBJ2-7; D call uncertain. This receptor was taken from a woman aged 55-70 years in a cohort exposed to, infected with or recovered from COVID-19 (not recorded which). Written as DNA, the CDR3 is TGTGCCAGCAGCTTCAGTACAGCCAGTTCTATTGAGCAGTACTTC. It codes for CASSFSTASSIEQYF.